This TCR beta chain originates from a study of control samples from healthy donors and cancer patients. Sequencing was performed with immunoSEQ multiplex PCR; in TCRdb, only in-frame clones are kept and a portion is missing. The table shows some 110,000 clones, with approximately 93% occurring only once. The receptor's source is a young man in good health. The sequencing sample was made of blood.

CDR3: CASGLRQGPTGELFF. CDR3 sequence (DNA): TGTGCTAGTGGTTTAAGACAGGGGCCCACCGGGGAGCTGTTTTTT. The V call is TRBV12-5, the J call TRBJ2-2, with TRBD1 matching 8 bases. J was trimmed by 4 bases and V by 3 bases; bases with no gene match: 4. Germline V gene data show CDR1 as LGHNT and CDR2 as FRNRAP. This CDR3 region has 15 residues. Variable domain in full (rest from reference TRBV12-5 and TRBJ2-2): DARVTQTPRHKVTEMGQEVTMRCQPILGHNTVFWYRQTMMQGLELLAYFRNRAPLDDSGMPKDRFSAEMPDATLATLKIQPSEPRDSAVYFCASGLRQGPTGELFFGEGSRLTVL.